The rows below give T cell receptor beta chains drawn from one sample of a study of CD8+ T cells in alopecia areata. Some clones are missing from TCRdb's copy, which holds only in-frame ones; the method was immunoSEQ multiplex PCR. The table lists under 300,000 clones, about three fifths of them singletons, with 0.75% to 0.95% in the top ten. Here the sequenced sample was CD4+ T cells sorted from blood, taken around week 53, from a patient treated with tofacitinib. These receptors originate from a human donor with alopecia areata. CDR3s include the opening cysteine and the closing phenylalanine or tryptophan. Fields, in order: D gene, clone size, J gene, V gene, CDR3 DNA, CDR3 protein. The D gene is left open where the match is weak. Clone size is not always given. Where it is, it says once, few, many or a class for expanded clones.

NA	NA	TRBJ2-1	TRBV7-2	TGTGCCAGCAGCTTCCGGGGTTCAAATGAGCAGTTCTTC	CASSFRGSNEQFF
NA	NA	TRBJ1-2	TRBV19	TGTGCCAGTAGGGGCAACAGGATCAGAAACTATGGCTACACCTTC	CASRGNRIRNYGYTF
TRBD2	NA	TRBJ2-1	TRBV7-9	TGTGCCAGCAGACGGGGGGGCCCGTACAATGAGCAGTTCTTC	CASRRGGPYNEQFF
NA	few	TRBJ2-5	TRBV20-1	TGCAGTGCTAGAGAGGGGGAGACCCAGTACTTC	CSAREGETQYF
NA	NA	TRBJ2-4	TRBV5-1	TGCGCCAGCAGCTTGGGTTCAGGGTTGGGAGACATTCAGTACTTC	CASSLGSGLGDIQYF
NA	NA	TRBJ2-7	TRBV12-5	TGTGCTAGTGCCCGAGGGGACAACTCCTACGAGCAGTACTTC	CASARGDNSYEQYF
TRBD1	few	TRBJ1-6	TRBV29-1	TGCAGCGTCCGGGACAGGGGTACACCCCTCCACTTT	CSVRDRGTPLHF
NA	NA	TRBJ1-2	TRBV4-2	TGTGCCAGCAGCCAAGGTAACAGCGAACAAGCCTATGGCTACACCTTC	CASSQGNSEQAYGYTF
NA	NA	TRBJ1-2	TRBV4-3	TGCGCCAGCAGCCAGCACCACCTTGAGGGAACCTATGGCTACACCTTC	CASSQHHLEGTYGYTF
NA	NA	TRBJ1-6	TRBV30	TGTGCCTGGAGTTCCCAGGGCCAAGGTTCACCCCTCCACTTT	CAWSSQGQGSPLHF
NA	NA	TRBJ2-4	TRBV27	TGTGCCAGCAGTTCAACCGGGACCCTGGGGAACATTCAGTACTTC	CASSSTGTLGNIQYF